The clone carrying this T cell receptor (beta chain) was observed many times. TCR beta CDR3 regions were amplified from RNA. Using the HTBI primer set, a first-round RT-PCR was run on the TCR CDR3. In TCRdb, the multiplex PCR reads were re-called with MiXCR into one record per CDR3 protein. Found here are hundreds of thousands of distinct CDR3 sequences, approximately 15% of them singletons; the top ten hold 10%. This sample was taken from a study of T cells in Graves' hyperthyroidism and ophthalmopathy. V shed 2 bases and J shed 6 bases, with 11 bases lying between them. Germline CDR1 MDHEN, CDR2 SYDVKM. The CDR3 sequence is 13 residues long. The patients, who ranged from 18 to 65 in age, presented with newly diagnosed hyperthyroidism lasting under 2 months. The diagnostic basis comprised clinical symptoms, serum thyroxine and TRAb, thyroid ultrasound and orbital computed tomography.

The genes are TRBV28 and TRBJ2-7; D not resolved. The receptor comes from a woman under 30 with Graves' hyperthyroidism. The source material was blood. The CDR3 nucleotides read TGTGCCAGCAGTTTAGGGCAGCCCTTCGAGCAGTACTTC. Translated: CASSLGQPFEQYF.